The 24 T cell receptor beta chains given below trace back to one sample, sequenced in a study of blood T cells in healthy people across ages. Primed by a sample-barcoded 5' primer and a J-beta primer mix, a second PCR proceeded for about 6 to 11 cycles. TCRdb analysed the 5' RACE reads with MiXCR anew, one entry per CDR3 protein. The sample has about 800,000 distinct CDR3 sequences, roughly 25% seen once. These data also formed part of another study, on T cells of mothers and their children.

The sequenced sample was blood. These receptors originate from a boy younger than 18 in good health.

The chain combines TRBV7-9 with TRBJ2-3; the D is unclear. Trimming stripped 1 base from V and 8 bases from J, with 10 bases between. CDR3 length: 13 amino acids. The germline V gene has CDR1 SEHNR and CDR2 FQNEAQ (reference sequence). CDR3 in amino acids: CASSLGSEGTQYF. The DNA for the CDR3 is TGTGCCAGCAGCTTAGGGTCAGAAGGTACGCAGTATTTT.

This clonotype has only a few counts. The genes are TRBV27 and TRBJ1-2, with 8 bases that match TRBD1. The junction had 4 bases not matched to a gene; V was cut back by 5 bases and J by 5 bases. The CDR3 sequence is 13 residues long. The V gene's germline CDR1 is MNHEY and CDR2 SMNVEV (reference sequence). DNA for the CDR3: TGTGCCAGCAGTCACGGACAGGGATATGGCTACACCTTC. Translating gives CASSHGQGYGYTF.

This clonotype occurred a few times. This rearrangement joins TRBV6-5 to TRBJ2-3; TRBD2 agrees at 12 bases. The CDR3 sequence is 17 residues long. The ends lost 0 bases at V and 3 bases at J; junction bases unmatched: 4. Germline assignment: CDR1 MNHEY and CDR2 SVGAGI. CDR3 nucleotide sequence: TGTGCCAGCAGTTACTCGGGACTAGCGGGTAGTACAGATACGCAGTATTTT. This translates into CASSYSGLAGSTDTQYF.

This clonotype has at least ten counts. The rearrangement uses TRBV7-9 and TRBJ2-1, with a tentative D call TRBD1 (6 bases). The V end was cut by 5 bases, the J end by 6 bases, with 14 bases between. Germline V gene lookup returns CDR1 SEHNR and CDR2 FQNEAQ (reference sequence). This CDR3 spans 14 amino acids. In DNA, the CDR3 is TGTGCCAGCAGCCCAAGGACAGAAGGCAATGAGCAGTTCTTC. Translated, it gives CASSPRTEGNEQFF.

The chain joins TRBV13 to TRBJ2-7; 11 positions match TRBD1. This CDR3 spans 16 amino acids. V dropped 4 bases and J dropped 5; count of bases not matched to a gene: 10. Germline lookup yields CDR1 PRHDT and CDR2 FYEKMQ (reference sequence). The CDR3 loop reads CASSSAGTGGSHEQYF. CDR3 DNA: TGTGCCAGCAGCTCCGCCGGGACAGGGGGGTCCCACGAGCAGTACTTC.

The chain carries TRBV29-1 and TRBJ2-2; D is undetermined. From germline, CDR1 is SQVTM and CDR2 ANQGSEA. CDR3 length: 13 amino acids. Trimming stripped 1 base from V and 8 bases from J, with 11 bases between. In DNA, the CDR3 is TGCAGCGTTGAAGTTGTGGCAGCGGGGGAGCTGTTTTTT. The encoded protein is CSVEVVAAGELFF.

This clonotype was seen more than once but under ten times. The V gene is TRBV4-2, the J gene TRBJ2-7, with 10 positions matching TRBD1. Trimming took 4 bases from V and 5 from J; bases not matched to a gene: 8. The CDR3 runs 15 residues. Looked up from germline, CDR1 is LGHNA and CDR2 is YNFKEQ. CDR3 sequence reads: CASSRFFGTGDEQYF. The CDR3 DNA reads as TGTGCCAGCAGCCGATTCTTTGGGACAGGGGACGAGCAGTACTTC.

The V call is TRBV7-2, the J call TRBJ2-3; 9 bases map to TRBD2. The ends lost 3 bases at V and 4 bases at J; junction bases unmatched: 5. The CDR3 consists of 15 residues. Germline lookup yields CDR1 SGHTA and CDR2 FQGNSA. The CDR3 protein is CASSFPGTSSDTQYF. CDR3 nucleotide sequence: TGTGCCAGCAGCTTTCCCGGGACTAGCTCAGATACGCAGTATTTT.

Regarding this clonotype: A read error may produce the germline difference seen at one junction end. The V gene is TRBV29-1, the J gene TRBJ2-4, with D possibly matching TRBD2 (5 bases). Per germline, CDR1 SQVTM and CDR2 ANQGSEA. The CDR3 has 12 amino acids. The CDR3: CSAAQADDIQYF. The CDR3 nucleotides read TGCAGCGCCGCCCAAGCGGACGACATACAGTACTTC.

The rearrangement uses TRBV9 and TRBJ2-2; 8 bases agree with TRBD1. CDR1 is SGDLS, CDR2 YYNGEE, per germline. V lost 3 bases to trimming and J lost 4 bases; unmatched junction nucleotides: 8. This CDR3 is 16 amino acids long. CDR3 sequence (DNA): TGTGCCAGCAGCGGCGGACAGACAGGGGTCACCGGGGAGCTGTTTTTT. This sequence encodes CASSGGQTGVTGELFF.

This clonotype has a handful of counts. CDR3 protein: CSVESRSYNEQFF. DNA of the CDR3: TGCAGCGTTGAATCCAGGTCCTACAATGAGCAGTTCTTC. J is TRBJ2-1 and V is TRBV29-1; D is undetermined. The CDR3 spans 13 residues. V dropped 2 bases and J dropped 1 base, with 6 bases sitting between them. CDR1 and CDR2 (germline): SQVTM, ANQGSEA.

The rearrangement links TRBV12-3 or TRBV12-4 to TRBJ2-1, with 7 bases identical to TRBD2. V shed 1 base, J shed 9 bases, and the junction held 6 bases outside the gene matches. The CDR3 extends over 14 amino acids. The CDR3 sequence is CASSLGPSGIEQFF. The CDR3 DNA reads TGTGCCAGCAGTTTAGGGCCTAGCGGTATTGAGCAGTTCTTC.

In the case of this clonotype: Mismatch with germline at one junction end may stem from a read error. This sequence joins TRBV5-1 and TRBJ2-2; tentatively, D is TRBD2 (6 bases). This CDR3 comprises 15 residues. Per germline, CDR1 SGHRS and CDR2 YFSETQ. CDR3 nucleotide sequence: TGCGCCAGCGGCTTGGAAGGAGGGGACACCGGGGAGCTGTTTTTT. Encoded protein: CASGLEGGDTGELFF.

The chain is built from TRBV20-1 and TRBJ1-2, with 9 bases fitting TRBD1. The CDR3 totals 15 residues. CDR1 DFQATT and CDR2 SNEGSKA come from the germline V gene (reference sequence). J was trimmed by 6 bases and V by 5 bases; bases with no gene match: 13. CDR3 protein: CSASSSGTGGDGYTF. The CDR3 DNA follows: TGCAGTGCTTCCTCTTCCGGAACAGGGGGCGATGGCTACACCTTC.

The CDR3 DNA reads as TGTGCCAGCAGCATTGGGGGGACAACTAATGAAAAACTGTTTTTT. This gives the protein CASSIGGTTNEKLFF. The rearrangement uses TRBV28 and TRBJ1-4; D perhaps matches TRBD1 (5 bases). With 6 bases removed from V and 0 bases from J, the gap between germline ends came to 11 bases. This CDR3 contains 15 residues. Per the germline V gene, CDR1 is MDHEN and CDR2 is SYDVKM.

This clonotype was counted many times. V gene TRBV27 combines with J gene TRBJ1-1; possible D gene TRBD1, 5 bases. V was trimmed by 1 base and J by 1 base, leaving 7 bases between them. The CDR3 is made up of 14 amino acids. Looked up from germline, CDR1 is MNHEY and CDR2 is SMNVEV (reference sequence). CDR3 coding DNA: TGTGCCAGCAGTTTATTTGGGGGGAACACTGAAGCTTTCTTT. Amino acid sequence: CASSLFGGNTEAFF.

V gene TRBV6-1 combines with J gene TRBJ2-4, with D uncertain. The V and J ends lost 8 bases and 3 bases respectively, with 20 bases between them. In germline, CDR1 is MNHNS, CDR2 SASEGT. The CDR3 extends over 16 amino acids. The CDR3 DNA follows: TGTGCCAGCGGCCCTCCCCTTACAAAGGTCAAAAACATTCAGTACTTC. This codes for CASGPPLTKVKNIQYF.

This clonotype was seen more than once but under ten times. The CDR3 nucleotides read TGTGCCACCAGCAGAGCTACTAGCGGACAAGAGACCCAGTACTTC. Its protein product is CATSRATSGQETQYF. The rearrangement joins TRBV15 to TRBJ2-5; TRBD2 agrees at 8 bases. This CDR3 spans 15 amino acids. Germline loops: CDR1 LNHNV, CDR2 YYDKDF (reference sequence). Losses at the gene ends were 1 base for V and 2 bases for J; bases not matched to a gene: 3.

The chain recombines TRBV20-1 with TRBJ2-1, with 7 positions matching TRBD1. Germline V gene lookup returns CDR1 DFQATT and CDR2 SNEGSKA (reference sequence). The length of the CDR3 is 16 residues. The trim removed 1 base at V and 2 bases at J, leaving 8 bases unmatched. CDR3 protein: CSARGVTGVTYNEQFF. For the CDR3, the DNA is TGCAGTGCTAGAGGCGTAACAGGGGTCACCTACAATGAGCAGTTCTTC.

This chain uses TRBV7-9 with TRBJ2-1; D unresolved. There are 16 residues in the CDR3. Germline V gives CDR1 SEHNR, CDR2 FQNEAQ (reference sequence). The V gene lost 6 bases and the J gene lost 2 bases, with 17 bases spanning the gap. Here the CDR3 reads CASRGSLSGAYNEQFF. The CDR3 DNA sequence: TGTGCCAGCAGGGGGTCCCTTTCGGGCGCCTACAATGAGCAGTTCTTC.

This clonotype came up a few times. The chain uses TRBV28 and TRBJ1-1; the D is unclear. The CDR3 extends over 13 amino acids. CDR1 is MDHEN and CDR2 is SYDVKM in the germline V gene. V was clipped by 8 bases and J by 0 bases, with 10 bases between them. CDR3 loop: CASRDNLNTEAFF. The DNA for the CDR3 is TGTGCCAGCCGTGACAACCTGAACACTGAAGCTTTCTTT.

The chain uses TRBV5-1 and TRBJ2-5; a possible D gene is TRBD1 (5 bases). Per the germline V gene, CDR1 is SGHRS and CDR2 is YFSETQ. Trimming pared 2 bases from V and 6 bases from J, leaving 17 bases between. The length of the CDR3 is 15 residues. CDR3 loop: CASSFRAQRVKTQYF. CDR3 sequence (DNA): TGCGCCAGCAGCTTCAGGGCCCAGCGCGTGAAGACCCAGTACTTC.

This chain connects TRBV7-9 to TRBJ1-4; no reliable D call. Per germline, CDR1 SEHNR and CDR2 FQNEAQ (reference sequence). This CDR3 region has 10 residues. Trimming took off 8 bases at V and 6 bases at J, with 4 bases between the two ends. The CDR3 DNA sequence: TGTGCCAGCGAGCATGAAAAACTGTTTTTT. It encodes CASEHEKLFF.

The rearrangement uses TRBV20-1 and TRBJ2-7; 10 bases are a match to TRBD2. CDR1 and CDR2 from the germline V gene are DFQATT and SNEGSKA (reference sequence). CDR3 length: 18 amino acids. V shed 5 bases, J shed 0 bases, and the junction held 16 bases outside the gene matches. In nucleotides, the CDR3 is TGCAGTGCTGGACGCCCTTCGACTAGCGGGCGGACCTCCTACGAGCAGTACTTC. Protein product: CSAGRPSTSGRTSYEQYF.